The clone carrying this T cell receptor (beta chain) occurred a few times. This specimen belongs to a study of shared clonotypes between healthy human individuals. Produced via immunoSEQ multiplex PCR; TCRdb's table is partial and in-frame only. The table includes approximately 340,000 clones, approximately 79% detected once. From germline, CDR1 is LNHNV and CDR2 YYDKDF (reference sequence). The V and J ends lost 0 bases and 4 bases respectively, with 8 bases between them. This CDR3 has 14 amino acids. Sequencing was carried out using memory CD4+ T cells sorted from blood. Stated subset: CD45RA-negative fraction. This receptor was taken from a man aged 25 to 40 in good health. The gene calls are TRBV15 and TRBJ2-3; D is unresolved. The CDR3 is CATSRDRASDTQYF. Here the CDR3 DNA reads TGTGCCACCAGCAGAGATAGGGCGTCAGATACGCAGTATTTT.